Described below is a single TCR beta chain sequence and its context. The entry originates in a study of blood T cell repertoires in COVID-19. The wider study: Researchers got acute and convalescent COVID-19 samples from the United States, Italy and Spain.

The CDR3 spans 16 residues. The ends lost 1 base at V and 0 bases at J; junction bases unmatched: 6. Germline CDR1 and CDR2: MDHEN and SYDVKM. Some clones are missing from TCRdb's copy, which holds only in-frame ones; the method was immunoSEQ multiplex PCR. Of about 300,000 clones listed, about nine tenths are singletons. This clonotype was obtained from a woman aged 25-40 years who had recovered from COVID-19. The source material was peripheral blood. The chain joins TRBV28 to TRBJ2-7; 7 bases line up with TRBD2. As DNA, the CDR3 is TGTGCCAGCAGTTTATCGGGAGGCCTAAGCTCCTACGAGCAGTACTTC. Amino acid sequence: CASSLSGGLSSYEQYF.